This T cell receptor beta chain was identified during a study of graft-versus-host responses after intestinal transplantation. Study background: All recipients were transplanted with multivisceral, liver-intestinal, or isolated intestinal grafts. Every recipient had anti-thymocyte globulin induction and 2 to 4 years of tacrolimus plus steroids.

About this clone itself: As yet, its antigen is unknown.

The study, taken as a whole, reports: GvH clones were found in recipient marrow; some appeared first in ileum or blood. Circulating GvH clone levels at their peak were associated with HvG declines (early post-transplant).

V gave up 3 bases and J gave up 0 bases, with 9 bases separating them. The CDR3 loop spans 15 amino acids. The germline V gene encodes CDR1 KGHSH and CDR2 LQKENI. Assay: immunoSEQ multiplex PCR; the TCRdb copy retains only in-frame clones and omits some. The sample holds about 120,000 clones, about 93% seen once. The J gene is TRBJ2-1, the V gene TRBV18; D is unresolved. This specimen was unstimulated CD4+ T cells sorted from spleen or lymph node cells, taken before intestinal transplant. The clonotype was recovered from a human donor who received an intestinal transplant. CDR3 in DNA: TGTGCCAGCTCACCCCCTGGTAGCTCCTACAATGAGCAGTTCTTC. Residues: CASSPPGSSYNEQFF. Looking up the rest from reference TRBV18 and TRBJ2-1 gives the full variable domain: NAGVMQNPRHLVRRRGQEARLRCSPMKGHSHVYWYRQLPEEGLKFMVYLQKENIIDESGMPKERFSAEFPKEGPSILRIQQVVRGDSAAYFCASSPPGSSYNEQFFGPGTRLTVL.